This TCR beta chain emerged from a study of a mutant IDH1 vaccine in newly diagnosed glioma. Turning to the study itself: Either 4-6 weeks after radiotherapy alone or alongside temozolomide, vaccination was begun. Whole-study findings and limits: In 90% to 95% of patients, immune responses induced by the vaccine occurred.

Details on this clone: Its antigen is not identified.

Assay: immunoSEQ multiplex PCR; the TCRdb copy retains only in-frame clones and omits some. The sample holds 31,000 or so clones; approximately 77% are singletons and the top ten take approximately 15%. As for time point: week 35, safety follow-up. Every single dose of the vaccine, 300 ug of mutant IDH1 20-mer peptide, came with topical imiquimod. All eight of the vaccinations patients received fell in weeks 1, 3, 5, 7, 11, 15, 19 and 23. This CDR3 is 16 amino acids long. CDR1 and CDR2 from the germline V gene are MNHNS and SASEGT. V was pared by 0 bases and J by 5 bases, with 17 bases between. Sequencing was performed on PBMCs, taken from a glioma patient whose treatment included an IDH1 peptide vaccine. The rearrangement joins TRBV6-1 to TRBJ2-7; D possibly matches TRBD1 or TRBD2 (5 bases each). The source of this sequence is a man aged 30 to 45 with glioma. CDR3 in DNA: TGTGCCAGCAGTGAAGCGGGTCGGGGCGAAGGACACGAGCAGTACTTC. Protein sequence: CASSEAGRGEGHEQYF.